This TCR beta chain was found in a study of blood T cell repertoires in COVID-19. Study-level information: Donors in the United States, Italy and Spain gave samples during acute or convalescent COVID-19. Sample material is recorded as cDNA or gDNA derived from T cells, B-cell-depleted T cells, or PBMCs.

The length of the CDR3 is 14 residues. V lost 5 bases to trimming and J lost 7 bases, with 15 bases between them. Germline V gene sequence: CDR1 SGHAT, CDR2 FQNNGV. This clone has a handful of counts. Libraries were prepared by immunoSEQ multiplex PCR; TCRdb keeps only in-frame clonotypes and omits some of them. The profile shows just under 80,000 clones, 88% of them singletons. What was sequenced was peripheral blood. The chain joins TRBV11-2 to TRBJ2-1; D is possibly TRBD1 (6 bases). The sequence was collected from a human donor in a cohort sampled during active COVID-19. CDR3 sequence reads: CASSHLRGANEQFF. The CDR3 nucleotides are TGTGCCAGCAGCCACCTCAGGGGAGCGAATGAGCAGTTCTTC. Full variable domain (outside the CDR3, taken from reference TRBV11-2 and TRBJ2-1): EAGVAQSPRYKIIEKRQSVAFWCNPISGHATLYWYQQILGQGPKLLIQFQNNGVVDDSQLPKDRFSAERLKGVDSTLKIQPAKLEDSAVYLCASSHLRGANEQFFGPGTRLTVL.